This entry features one T cell receptor (beta chain) sequence. As yet, its antigen is unknown. V lost 3 bases and J lost 6; bases outside the gene matches: 4. This CDR3 is built from 14 residues. Germline loops: CDR1 SGHVS, CDR2 FNYEAQ. This sample is part of a study of T cell clonotyping in hematopoietic cell transplantation. TCRdb's table, derived via immunoSEQ multiplex PCR, lists solely in-frame clones and lacks some. The sample contains 25,000 to 30,000 clones, roughly nine tenths of which appear only once. The study, taken as a whole, reports: Recipient TCR diversity dropped after transplant; expanded clonotypes rose from day 30 to 180.

Blood collection times were about day -28 and days 30, 100, 180 posttransplant. This clonotype was obtained from a female patient aged 50 to 65 who had an allogeneic stem cell transplant from a related donor, so the T cells may come from the graft donor. Some clones in this sample may be carry-over from other donors' samples. This chain links TRBV7-6 with TRBJ2-3, with 9 bases that match TRBD1. Sequenced here: PBMCs, sampled 100 days after allogeneic stem cell transplant. Here the CDR3 reads CASSLGTGTDTQYF. Here the CDR3 DNA reads TGTGCCAGCAGCTTGGGGACAGGGACCGATACGCAGTATTTT.